This T cell receptor (beta chain) was documented in a study of early T cells in non-severe SARS-CoV-2 infection. Regarding the study as a whole: VDJdb matching skewed toward anti-spike CD8 responses, missing private and CD4 specificities.

Between the trimmed V and J ends, which lost 1 base and 7 bases, there was a span of 13 bases. The CDR3 sequence is 14 residues long. CDR1 SGHVS and CDR2 FQNEAQ come from the germline V gene. About this clonotype: Its antigen is unknown.

TCRdb re-derived calls from the 5' RACE reads in MiXCR, one entry per CDR3 protein. This table has over 30,000 distinct CDR3 sequences, about 8% appearing once. The TCR originated in an adult who was a healthcare worker with PCR-confirmed SARS-CoV-2 infection or an uninfected control (not recorded which). The rearrangement links TRBV7-8 to TRBJ1-1; possible D gene TRBD1, 5 bases. The sequenced sample was whole blood, obtained at baseline. This CDR3 reads CASSLDPGSNEAFF. In DNA, the CDR3 is TGTGCCAGCAGCTTAGATCCAGGGTCGAATGAAGCTTTCTTT.